This T cell receptor beta chain stems from a study of T cells in Graves' hyperthyroidism and ophthalmopathy. Turning to this clonotype: Its antigen is not identified.

Clinical symptoms, serum thyroxine and TRAb, thyroid ultrasound and orbital computed tomography were used for the diagnoses. The TCR beta CDR3 regions underwent amplification using RNA transcripts as the source. Initially, a first-round RT-PCR of the TCR CDR3 employed the HTBI primer set. MiXCR was run by TCRdb on the multiplex PCR reads, yielding one entry per CDR3 protein. The repertoire holds 730,000 or so distinct CDR3 sequences, with under 20% as singletons. General study results and limits: Blood also held most thyroid clonotypes expanded beyond 0.001.

The CDR3 extends over 17 amino acids. Trimming left V 0 bases short and J 0 bases short, with 12 bases between. Germline CDR1 and CDR2: SGHVS and FQNEAQ. The sequencing sample was made of blood. The chain employs TRBV7-8 and TRBJ1-5, with D perhaps matching TRBD1 (5 bases). This TCR was recovered from a woman in her 50s with Graves' hyperthyroidism that later progressed to Graves' ophthalmopathy. The CDR3 loop reads CASSLAGRRGSNQPQHF. CDR3 nucleotide sequence: TGTGCCAGCAGCTTAGCGGGACGACGGGGTAGCAATCAGCCCCAGCATTTT. The whole variable domain, remainder taken from reference TRBV7-8 and TRBJ1-5, is GAGVSQSPRYKVAKRGQDVALRCDPISGHVSLFWYQQALGQGPEFLTYFQNEAQLDKSGLPSDRFFAERPEGSVSTLKIQRTQQEDSAVYLCASSLAGRRGSNQPQHFGDGTRLSIL.